Listed here is a single TCR beta chain. The antigen remains undetermined. This specimen comes from a study of T cell responses to AZD1222 COVID-19 vaccine. Findings of the study overall: Donors were mostly white British, more females; clonal diversity possibly underestimated. Nearly half of spike-specific TCRs reportedly target unmutated variant regions. Spike-specific TCR breadth and depth rose after two AZD1222 doses. Baseline testing showed seropositivity in only 6 or 7 AZD1222 recipients.

TCRdb's copy holds only in-frame clones and misses some; the assay was immunoSEQ multiplex PCR. The top ten clones hold 7.5% to 8% of a sample with around 130,000 clones, about 89% of them seen once. There are 13 residues in the CDR3. Germline loops: CDR1 SGHNT, CDR2 YYREEE (reference sequence). V dropped 4 bases and J dropped 5 bases, with 10 bases sitting between them. The sequencing used peripheral blood, collected 28 days after the second dose of the MenACWY control vaccine. V and J are TRBV5-4 and TRBJ2-1; no reliable D call. This TCR was sampled from an adult who received the MenACWY meningococcal vaccine as a control. The CDR3 DNA follows: TGTGCCAGCAGCAAGGACGGAAACAATGAGCAGTTCTTC. Its translation: CASSKDGNNEQFF.